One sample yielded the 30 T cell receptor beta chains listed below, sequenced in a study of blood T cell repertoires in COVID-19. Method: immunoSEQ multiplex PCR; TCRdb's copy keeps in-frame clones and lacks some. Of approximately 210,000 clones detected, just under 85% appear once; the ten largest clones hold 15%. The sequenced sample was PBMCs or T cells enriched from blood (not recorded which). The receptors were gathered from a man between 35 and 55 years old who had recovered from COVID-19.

In nucleotides, the CDR3 is TGCGCCAGCAGCTCACAGGGGGCTTCAGATACGCAGTATTTT. Protein sequence: CASSSQGASDTQYF. This chain links TRBV5-1 with TRBJ2-3, with TRBD1 identical over 9 bases. Looked up from germline, CDR1 is SGHRS and CDR2 is YFSETQ. This CDR3 region has 14 residues. V lost 3 bases, J lost 4 bases, and 3 bases stayed unmatched.

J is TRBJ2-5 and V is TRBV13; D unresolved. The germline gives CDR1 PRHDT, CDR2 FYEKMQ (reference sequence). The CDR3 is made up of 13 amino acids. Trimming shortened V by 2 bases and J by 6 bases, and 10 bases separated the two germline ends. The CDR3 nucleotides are TGTGCCAGCAGCTTAAAAGCTGCCCAGACCCAGTACTTC. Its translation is CASSLKAAQTQYF.

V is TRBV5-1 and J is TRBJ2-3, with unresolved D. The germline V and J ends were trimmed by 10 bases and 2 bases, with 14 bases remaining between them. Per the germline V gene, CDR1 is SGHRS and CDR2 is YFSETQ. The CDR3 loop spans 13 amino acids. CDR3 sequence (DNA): TGCGCCGCCGGCCGGGTCCCCACAGATACGCAGTATTTT. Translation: CAAGRVPTDTQYF.

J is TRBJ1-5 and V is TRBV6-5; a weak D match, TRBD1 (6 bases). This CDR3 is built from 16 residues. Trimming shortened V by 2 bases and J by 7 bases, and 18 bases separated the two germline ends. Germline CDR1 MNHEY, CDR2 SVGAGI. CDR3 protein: CASSYGTGFGGQPQHF. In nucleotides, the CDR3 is TGTGCCAGCAGTTACGGTACAGGGTTTGGCGGGCAGCCCCAGCATTTT.

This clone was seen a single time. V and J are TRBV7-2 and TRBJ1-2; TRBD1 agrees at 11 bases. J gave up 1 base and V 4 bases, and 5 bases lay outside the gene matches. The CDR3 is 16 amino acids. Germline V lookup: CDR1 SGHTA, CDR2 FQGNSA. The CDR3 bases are TGTGCCAGCAGCTCATCCGGGACAGGGGGTAACTATGGCTACACCTTC. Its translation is CASSSSGTGGNYGYTF.

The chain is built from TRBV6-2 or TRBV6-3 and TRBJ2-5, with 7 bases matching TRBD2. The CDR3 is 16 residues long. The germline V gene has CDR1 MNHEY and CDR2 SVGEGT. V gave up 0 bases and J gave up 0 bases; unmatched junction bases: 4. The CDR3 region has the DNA TGTGCCAGCAGTTACTCGCTAGCGGATAACCAAGAGACCCAGTACTTC. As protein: CASSYSLADNQETQYF.

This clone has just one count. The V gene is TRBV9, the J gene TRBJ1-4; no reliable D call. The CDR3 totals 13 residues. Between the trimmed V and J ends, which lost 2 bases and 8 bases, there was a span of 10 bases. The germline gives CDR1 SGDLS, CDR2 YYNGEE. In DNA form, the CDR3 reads TGTGCCAGCAGCGTTGGGCTCAGAGAAAAACTGTTTTTT. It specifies CASSVGLREKLFF. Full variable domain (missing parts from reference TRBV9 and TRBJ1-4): DSGVTQTPKHLITATGQRVTLRCSPRSGDLSVYWYQQSLDQGLQFLIQYYNGEERAKGNILERFSAQQFPDLHSELNLSSLELGDSALYFCASSVGLREKLFFGSGTQLSVL.

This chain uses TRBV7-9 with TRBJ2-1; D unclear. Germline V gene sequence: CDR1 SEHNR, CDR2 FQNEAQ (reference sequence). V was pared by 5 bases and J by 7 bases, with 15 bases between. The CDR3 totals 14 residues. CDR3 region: CASSTWATVNEQFF. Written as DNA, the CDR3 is TGTGCCAGCAGCACCTGGGCGACCGTGAATGAGCAGTTCTTC.

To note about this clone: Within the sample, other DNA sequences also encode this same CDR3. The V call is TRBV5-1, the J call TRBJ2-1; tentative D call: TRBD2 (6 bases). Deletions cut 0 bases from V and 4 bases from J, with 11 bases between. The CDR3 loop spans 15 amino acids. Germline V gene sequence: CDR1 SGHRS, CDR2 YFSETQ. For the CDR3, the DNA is TGCGCCAGCAGCTTGGCTCCGGGAGCTTACAATGAGCAGTTCTTC. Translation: CASSLAPGAYNEQFF. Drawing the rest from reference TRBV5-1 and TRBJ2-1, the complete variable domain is KAGVTQTPRYLIKTRGQQVTLSCSPISGHRSVSWYQQTPGQGLQFLFEYFSETQRNKGNFPGRFSGRQFSNSRSEMNVSTLELGDSALYLCASSLAPGAYNEQFFGPGTRLTVL.

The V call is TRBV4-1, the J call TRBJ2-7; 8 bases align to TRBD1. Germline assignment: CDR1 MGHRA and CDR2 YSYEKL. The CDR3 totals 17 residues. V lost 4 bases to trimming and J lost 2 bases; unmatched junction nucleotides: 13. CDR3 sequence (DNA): TGCGCCAGCAGCCGCGGGCTTTTAGACAGGGGAGCCTACGAGCAGTACTTC. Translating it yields CASSRGLLDRGAYEQYF.

The CDR3 spells CATSMTGGERGSYEQYF. DNA of the CDR3: TGTGCCACCAGTATGACAGGGGGCGAAAGGGGCTCCTACGAGCAGTACTTC. V is TRBV24-1 and J is TRBJ2-7, with 10 bases that match TRBD1. The CDR3 sequence is 17 residues long. After removal of 6 bases from V and 0 bases from J, the junction contained 10 bases not matched to a gene. Germline-derived CDR1 and CDR2 are KGHDR and SFDVKD.

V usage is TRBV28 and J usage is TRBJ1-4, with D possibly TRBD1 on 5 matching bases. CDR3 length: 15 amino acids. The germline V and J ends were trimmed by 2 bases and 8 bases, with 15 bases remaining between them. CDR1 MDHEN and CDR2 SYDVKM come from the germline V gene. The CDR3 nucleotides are TGTGCCAGCAGTTTAGGTGGGGGGGGGAACGAAAAACTGTTTTTT. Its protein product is CASSLGGGGNEKLFF.

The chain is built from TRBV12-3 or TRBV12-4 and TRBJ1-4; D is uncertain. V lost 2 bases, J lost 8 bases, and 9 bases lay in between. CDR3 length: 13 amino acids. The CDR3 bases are TGTGCCAGCAGTTTAATGGAGGGAGAAAAACTGTTTTTT. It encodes CASSLMEGEKLFF.

The DNA for the CDR3 is TGCGCCAGCAGCTTGAGGGACAACTTTCGATCCTACGAGCAGTACTTC. This codes for CASSLRDNFRSYEQYF. The V call is TRBV5-1, the J call TRBJ2-7; weak D call: TRBD1 (6 bases). Trimming shortened V by 1 base and J by 1 base, and 15 bases separated the two germline ends. From germline, CDR1 is SGHRS and CDR2 YFSETQ. The length of the CDR3 is 16 residues.

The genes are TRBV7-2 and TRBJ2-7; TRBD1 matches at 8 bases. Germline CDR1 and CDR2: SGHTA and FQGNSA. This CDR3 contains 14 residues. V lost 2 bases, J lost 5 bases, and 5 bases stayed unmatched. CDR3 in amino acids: CASSLSTGVNEQYF. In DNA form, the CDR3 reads TGTGCCAGCAGCTTATCGACAGGGGTAAACGAGCAGTACTTC.

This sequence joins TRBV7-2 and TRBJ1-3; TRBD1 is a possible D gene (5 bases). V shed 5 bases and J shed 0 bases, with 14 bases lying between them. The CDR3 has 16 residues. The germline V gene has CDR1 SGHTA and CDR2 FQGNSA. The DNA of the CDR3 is TGTGCCAGCAGCCCACGGACATTTTACTCTGGAAACACCATATATTTT. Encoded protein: CASSPRTFYSGNTIYF. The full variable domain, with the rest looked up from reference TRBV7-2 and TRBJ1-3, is GAGVSQSPSNKVTEKGKDVELRCDPISGHTALYWYRQSLGQGLEFLIYFQGNSAPDKSGLPSDRFSAERTGGSVSTLTIQRTQQEDSAVYLCASSPRTFYSGNTIYFGEGSWLTVV.

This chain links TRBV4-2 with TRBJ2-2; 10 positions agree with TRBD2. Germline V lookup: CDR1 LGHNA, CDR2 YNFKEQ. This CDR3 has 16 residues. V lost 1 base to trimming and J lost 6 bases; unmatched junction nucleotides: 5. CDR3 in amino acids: CASSQASGGASGELFF. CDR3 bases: TGTGCCAGCAGCCAAGCAAGCGGGGGGGCCTCCGGGGAGCTGTTTTTT.

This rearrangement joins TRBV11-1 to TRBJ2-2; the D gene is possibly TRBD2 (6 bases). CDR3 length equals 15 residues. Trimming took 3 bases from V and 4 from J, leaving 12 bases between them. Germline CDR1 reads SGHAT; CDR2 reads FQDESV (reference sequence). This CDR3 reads CASSFRRDSTGELFF. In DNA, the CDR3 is TGTGCCAGCAGCTTCCGGCGGGATAGCACCGGGGAGCTGTTTTTT.

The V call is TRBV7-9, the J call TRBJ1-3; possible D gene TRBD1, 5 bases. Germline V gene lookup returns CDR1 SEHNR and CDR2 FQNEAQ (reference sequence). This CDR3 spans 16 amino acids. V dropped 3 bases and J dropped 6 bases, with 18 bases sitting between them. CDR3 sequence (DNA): TGTGCCAGCAGCTTCCTTGCCGGGACTCAACAAAACACCATATATTTT. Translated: CASSFLAGTQQNTIYF.

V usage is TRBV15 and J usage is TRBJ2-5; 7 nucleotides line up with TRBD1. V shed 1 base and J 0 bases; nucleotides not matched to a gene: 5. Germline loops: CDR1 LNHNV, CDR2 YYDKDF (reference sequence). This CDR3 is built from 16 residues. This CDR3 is CATSRGGGQYQETQYF. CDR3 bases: TGTGCCACCAGCAGAGGTGGGGGACAGTACCAAGAGACCCAGTACTTC.

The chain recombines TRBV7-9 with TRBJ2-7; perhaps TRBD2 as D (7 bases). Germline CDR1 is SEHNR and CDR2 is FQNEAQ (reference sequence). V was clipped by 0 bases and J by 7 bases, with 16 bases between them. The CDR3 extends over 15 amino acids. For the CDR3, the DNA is TGTGCCAGCAGCTTAGCGGGGGGGCCCGGTAGAGAGCAGTACTTC. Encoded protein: CASSLAGGPGREQYF.

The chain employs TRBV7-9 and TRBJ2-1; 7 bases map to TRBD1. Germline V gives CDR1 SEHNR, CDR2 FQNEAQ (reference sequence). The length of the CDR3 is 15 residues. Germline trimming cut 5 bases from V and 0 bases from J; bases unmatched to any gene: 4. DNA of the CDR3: TGTGCCAGCAGCGGTTCAGGGGGCTCCTACAATGAGCAGTTCTTC. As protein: CASSGSGGSYNEQFF. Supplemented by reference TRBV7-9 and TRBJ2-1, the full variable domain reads DTGVSQNPRHKITKRGQNVTFRCDPISEHNRLYWYRQTLGQGPEFLTYFQNEAQLEKSRLLSDRFSAERPKGSFSTLEIQRTEQGDSAMYLCASSGSGGSYNEQFFGPGTRLTVL.

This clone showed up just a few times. The chain's CDR3 is CASSPWDRSSYNSPLHF. CDR3 sequence (DNA): TGTGCCAGCTCACCTTGGGACAGGAGCTCCTATAATTCACCCCTCCACTTT. The V and J genes are TRBV18 and TRBJ1-6, with 8 bases matching TRBD1. Trimming cost V 3 bases and J 0 bases; bases outside gene matches: 4. Germline V gene sequence: CDR1 KGHSH, CDR2 LQKENI. This CDR3 spans 17 amino acids.

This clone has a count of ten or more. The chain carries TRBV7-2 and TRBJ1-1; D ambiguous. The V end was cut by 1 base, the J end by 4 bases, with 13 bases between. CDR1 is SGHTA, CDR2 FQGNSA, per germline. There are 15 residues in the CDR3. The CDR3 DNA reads TGTGCCAGCAGCTTAGAAGGAGGGCTTAGCACTGAAGCTTTCTTT. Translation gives CASSLEGGLSTEAFF. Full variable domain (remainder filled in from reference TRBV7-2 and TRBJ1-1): GAGVSQSPSNKVTEKGKDVELRCDPISGHTALYWYRQSLGQGLEFLIYFQGNSAPDKSGLPSDRFSAERTGGSVSTLTIQRTQQEDSAVYLCASSLEGGLSTEAFFGQGTRLTVV.

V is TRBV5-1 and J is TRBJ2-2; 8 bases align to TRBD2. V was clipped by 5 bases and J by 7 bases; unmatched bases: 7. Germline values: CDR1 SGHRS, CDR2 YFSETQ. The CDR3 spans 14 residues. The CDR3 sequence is CASRDGAGVGELFF. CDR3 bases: TGCGCCAGCAGAGACGGAGCGGGAGTCGGGGAGCTGTTTTTT.

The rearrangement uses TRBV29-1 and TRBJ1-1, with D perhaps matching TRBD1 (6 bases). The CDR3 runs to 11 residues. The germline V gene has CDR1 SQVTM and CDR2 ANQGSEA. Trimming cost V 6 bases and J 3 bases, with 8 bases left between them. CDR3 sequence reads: CSVRQDTEAFF. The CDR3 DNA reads TGCAGCGTCCGACAGGACACTGAAGCTTTCTTT.

The CDR3 reads CASSRQEGATNEKLFF. The CDR3 coding sequence is TGTGCCAGCAGCCGGCAGGAAGGTGCAACTAATGAAAAACTGTTTTTT. The chain uses TRBV4-2 and TRBJ1-4, with D hard to call. Germline V gene lookup returns CDR1 LGHNA and CDR2 YNFKEQ. CDR3 length equals 16 residues. Trimming removed 4 bases at V and 0 bases at J, with 12 bases between.

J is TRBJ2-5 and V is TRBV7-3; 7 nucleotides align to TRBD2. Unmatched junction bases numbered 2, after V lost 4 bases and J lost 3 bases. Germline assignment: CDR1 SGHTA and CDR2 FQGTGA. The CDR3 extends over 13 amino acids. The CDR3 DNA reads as TGTGCCAGCAGCTGGACTAGGGAAGAGACCCAGTACTTC. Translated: CASSWTREETQYF.

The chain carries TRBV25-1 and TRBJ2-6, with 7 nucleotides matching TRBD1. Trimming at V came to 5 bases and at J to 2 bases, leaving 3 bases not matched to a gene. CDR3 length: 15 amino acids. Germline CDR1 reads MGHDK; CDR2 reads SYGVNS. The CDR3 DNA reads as TGTGCCAGCAGTCATGACAGGGCTGGGGCCAACGTCCTGACTTTC. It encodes CASSHDRAGANVLTF.

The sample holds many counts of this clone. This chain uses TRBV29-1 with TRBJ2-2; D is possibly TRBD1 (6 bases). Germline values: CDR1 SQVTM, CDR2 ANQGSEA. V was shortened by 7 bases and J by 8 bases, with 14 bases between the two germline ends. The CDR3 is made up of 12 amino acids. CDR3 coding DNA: TGCAGCGGGCAGGGGTTCTCAGGGGAGCTGTTTTTT. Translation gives CSGQGFSGELFF.